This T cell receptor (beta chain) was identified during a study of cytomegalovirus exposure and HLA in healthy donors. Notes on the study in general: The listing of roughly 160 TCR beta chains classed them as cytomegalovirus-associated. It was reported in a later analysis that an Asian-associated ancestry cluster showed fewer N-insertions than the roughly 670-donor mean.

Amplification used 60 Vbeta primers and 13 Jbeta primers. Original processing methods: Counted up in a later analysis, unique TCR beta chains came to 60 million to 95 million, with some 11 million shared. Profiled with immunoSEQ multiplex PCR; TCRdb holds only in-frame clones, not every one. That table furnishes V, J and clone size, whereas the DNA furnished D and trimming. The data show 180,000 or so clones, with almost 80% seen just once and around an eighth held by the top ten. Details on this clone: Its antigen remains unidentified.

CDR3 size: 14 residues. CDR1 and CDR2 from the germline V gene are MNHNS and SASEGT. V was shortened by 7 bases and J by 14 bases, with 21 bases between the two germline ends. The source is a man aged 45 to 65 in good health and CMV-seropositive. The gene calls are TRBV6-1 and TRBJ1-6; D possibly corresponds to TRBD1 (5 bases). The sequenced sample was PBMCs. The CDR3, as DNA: TGTGCCAGCATGGTGACAGACCTAACCAATTCCCTCCACTTT. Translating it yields CASMVTDLTNSLHF.